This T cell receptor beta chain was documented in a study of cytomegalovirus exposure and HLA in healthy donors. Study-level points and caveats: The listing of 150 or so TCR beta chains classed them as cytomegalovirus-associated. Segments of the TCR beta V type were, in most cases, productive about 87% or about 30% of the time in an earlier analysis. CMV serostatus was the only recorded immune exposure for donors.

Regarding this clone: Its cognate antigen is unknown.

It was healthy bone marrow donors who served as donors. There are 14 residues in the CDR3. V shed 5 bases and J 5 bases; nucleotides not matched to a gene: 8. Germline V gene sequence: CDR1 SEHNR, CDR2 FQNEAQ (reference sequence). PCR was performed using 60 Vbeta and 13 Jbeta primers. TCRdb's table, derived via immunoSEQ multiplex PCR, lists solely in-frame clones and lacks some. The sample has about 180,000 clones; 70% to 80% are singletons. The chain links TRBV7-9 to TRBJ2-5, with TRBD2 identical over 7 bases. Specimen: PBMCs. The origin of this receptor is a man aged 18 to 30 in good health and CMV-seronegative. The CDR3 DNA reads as TGTGCCAGCAGCCGAGAAGAACTAGCGGAGACCCAGTACTTC. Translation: CASSREELAETQYF.